This entry describes one T cell receptor beta chain. Its antigen is unidentified. With 60 Vbeta and 13 Jbeta primers, the PCR was carried out. Data came from immunoSEQ multiplex PCR; TCRdb stores just in-frame clones and leaves some out. The sample carries nearly 200,000 clones, roughly 80% recorded once. This record belongs to a study of cytomegalovirus exposure and HLA in healthy donors. Study information: Some 180 million T cells yielded around 120 million unique TCR beta sequences in earlier analysis.

Trimming shortened V by 0 bases and J by 5 bases, and 10 bases separated the two germline ends. This CDR3 comprises 13 residues. Germline CDR1 GTSNPN, CDR2 SVGIG (reference sequence). General observations from the study: Previous analysis showed most TCR beta V segments were productive about 87% or about 30% of the time. Roughly uniform sequencing depth across donors was assumed, possibly incorrectly. Most subjects had HLA-A and HLA-B alleles reportedly predicted accurately by TCR beta sequences.

The specimen sequenced was PBMCs. The clonotype originates from a woman under 40 in good health and CMV-seropositive. This chain uses TRBV30 with TRBJ1-2; no clear D gene. The CDR3 spells CAWSVGLTYGYTF. The CDR3 bases are TGTGCCTGGAGTGTTGGGCTTACTTATGGCTACACCTTC.